This T cell receptor (beta chain) stems from a study of blood T cell repertoires in COVID-19. Produced via immunoSEQ multiplex PCR; TCRdb's table is partial and in-frame only. The data contain some 97,000 clones, about nine tenths of them singletons. This clone is a singleton in its sample. The CDR3 length is 14 residues. Germline CDR1 SGHKS, CDR2 YYEKEE (reference sequence). V lost 4 bases and J 3 bases, leaving 14 bases between the germline ends. The V call is TRBV5-5, the J call TRBJ2-7; D unclear. The sequence came from a man aged 55 to 70 with acute or convalescent COVID-19. Sequences were obtained from peripheral blood. DNA for the CDR3: TGTGCCAGCAGCCCTCACGGCACGGGCTACGAGCAGTACTTC. Amino acids: CASSPHGTGYEQYF.